These 29 T cell receptor beta chains were all obtained from the same sample, sequenced in a study of shared clonotypes between healthy human individuals. The data were produced by immunoSEQ multiplex PCR, yet TCRdb's version contains in-frame clones alone and is incomplete. The repertoire holds about 490,000 clones, less than 80% seen once, with approximately 12% in the top ten. The sample taken for sequencing was PBMCs. All receptors derive from a middle-aged woman in good health. Some clones in this sample may be carry-over from other donors' samples.

The rearrangement uses TRBV19 and TRBJ1-1, with TRBD1 matching 7 bases. Trimming cost V 8 bases and J 3 bases; bases outside gene matches: 6. The CDR3 is made up of 13 amino acids. Germline assignment: CDR1 LNHDA and CDR2 SQIVND (reference sequence). The CDR3 nucleotides read TGTGCCAGTCGTAATCAGGGGGACACTGAAGCTTTCTTT. Encoded protein: CASRNQGDTEAFF.

The rearrangement links TRBV6-4 to TRBJ2-1, with 8 bases matching TRBD2. Trimming took 0 bases from V and 12 from J; bases not matched to a gene: 10. Germline CDR1 MRHNA, CDR2 SNTAGT. The CDR3 length is 15 residues. CDR3 protein: CASSDSGTSGVGQFF. CDR3 coding DNA: TGTGCCAGCAGTGACTCAGGGACTAGTGGCGTAGGGCAGTTCTTC.

Concerning this clone itself: Other DNA sequences in this specimen translate into the identical CDR3. The chain carries TRBV30 and TRBJ1-3; D is ambiguous. The V and J ends lost 0 bases and 1 base respectively, with 7 bases between them. This CDR3 comprises 14 residues. CDR1 and CDR2 from the germline V gene are GTSNPN and SVGIG (reference sequence). The CDR3 loop is CAWSVRGSGNTIYF. CDR3 sequence (DNA): TGTGCCTGGAGTGTACGAGGGTCTGGAAACACCATATATTTT. The full variable domain, in which reference TRBV30 and TRBJ1-3 provide the parts outside the CDR3, is SQTIHQWPATLVQPVGSPLSLECTVEGTSNPNLYWYRQAAGRGLQLLFYSVGIGQISSEVPQNLSASRPQDRQFILSSKKLLLSDSGFYLCAWSVRGSGNTIYFGEGSWLTVV.

This clone was counted a few times. V and J are TRBV27 and TRBJ1-5; D call uncertain. CDR3 length: 16 amino acids. Germline CDR1 is MNHEY and CDR2 is SMNVEV (reference sequence). V gave up 6 bases and J gave up 6 bases, with 21 bases separating them. This CDR3 reads CASRVERSPNVQPQHF. CDR3 sequence (DNA): TGTGCCAGCAGGGTCGAGAGGAGCCCGAACGTTCAGCCCCAGCATTTT.

The chain joins TRBV6-1 to TRBJ2-7; no clear D. From germline, CDR1 is MNHNS and CDR2 SASEGT. This CDR3 has 12 amino acids. Trimming removed 4 bases from V and 5 bases from J, with 9 bases in between. DNA of the CDR3: TGTGCCAGCAGTGCCGTGAGAAACGAGCAGTACTTC. It is translated as CASSAVRNEQYF.

This clone was counted at least ten times. CDR3 loop: CASSWSDRGYNSPLHF. Here the CDR3 DNA reads TGTGCCAGCAGCTGGTCGGACAGGGGGTATAATTCACCCCTCCACTTT. J is TRBJ1-6 and V is TRBV11-2, with TRBD1 matching over 10 bases. The CDR3 loop spans 16 amino acids. Germline V gene data show CDR1 as SGHAT and CDR2 as FQNNGV. V was pared by 4 bases and J by 4 bases, with 4 bases of the junction left unmatched.

The chain joins TRBV27 to TRBJ2-1; 10 bases map to TRBD2. V trimming: 5 bases; J trimming: 6 bases; junction bases outside the gene matches: 16. This CDR3 is built from 18 residues. The germline CDR1 and CDR2 sequences are MNHEY and SMNVEV (reference sequence). CDR3 in DNA: TGTGCCAGCAGTCTACCTAGCGGGAGTAGTAGTGTGCGCAATGAGCAGTTCTTC. This sequence encodes CASSLPSGSSSVRNEQFF.

The gene calls are TRBV4-1 and TRBJ2-1; D is unclear. V shed 1 base and J shed 6 bases, with 7 bases lying between them. CDR3 length: 13 amino acids. Per germline, CDR1 MGHRA and CDR2 YSYEKL. This CDR3 reads CASSQVIVNEQFF. CDR3 DNA sequence: TGCGCCAGCAGCCAAGTCATCGTCAATGAGCAGTTCTTC.

The chain is built from TRBV4-2 and TRBJ2-7; 7 nucleotides line up with TRBD2. The CDR3 has 13 residues. The germline V gene encodes CDR1 LGHNA and CDR2 YNFKEQ. Germline trimming cut 3 bases from V and 6 bases from J; bases unmatched to any gene: 5. The chain's CDR3 is CASSHESGIEQYF. The CDR3 DNA reads TGTGCCAGCAGCCATGAGAGCGGGATCGAGCAGTACTTC.

On this clone itself: A much larger clone is a single base away; this may be a read error. This rearrangement joins TRBV2 to TRBJ2-5; D is uncertain. The CDR3 covers 14 residues. Deletions cut 4 bases from V and 4 bases from J, with 13 bases between. Per the germline V gene, CDR1 is SNHLY and CDR2 is FYNNEI. The CDR3, as DNA: TGTGCCAGCAGTGCAGGAAAGGGATCAGAGACCCAGTACTTC. It yields the protein CASSAGKGSETQYF.

The chain recombines TRBV28 with TRBJ1-1, with a possible D match to TRBD1 (5 bases). The germline V gene has CDR1 MDHEN and CDR2 SYDVKM. The CDR3 runs to 15 residues. Trimming removed 2 bases at V and 3 bases at J, with 13 bases between. CDR3 amino acids: CASSLGQGEDTEAFF. Written as DNA, the CDR3 is TGTGCCAGCAGTTTAGGGCAGGGTGAGGACACTGAAGCTTTCTTT.

The chain has TRBV4-2 and TRBJ2-1; TRBD2 might be the D (6 bases). CDR3 length: 16 amino acids. The ends were cut back, 0 bases at V and 5 bases at J, with 14 bases in the middle. CDR1 and CDR2 from the germline V gene are LGHNA and YNFKEQ. CDR3 sequence (DNA): TGTGCCAGCAGCCAAGAAGGTGGGGGGAAGGACAATGAGCAGTTCTTC. Translating gives CASSQEGGGKDNEQFF.

The chain combines TRBV4-1 with TRBJ2-5; 9 bases align to TRBD1. The V gene's germline CDR1 is MGHRA and CDR2 YSYEKL. This CDR3 spans 15 amino acids. J lost 4 bases, V lost 2 bases, and 5 bases had no gene match. CDR3 in amino acids: CASSQHPGQGETQYF. The CDR3 DNA reads TGCGCCAGCAGCCAACACCCGGGACAGGGAGAGACCCAGTACTTC.

The rearrangement uses TRBV28 and TRBJ1-1; TRBD1 might be the D (5 bases). The length of the CDR3 is 13 residues. V was trimmed by 6 bases and J by 1 base, leaving 9 bases between them. Germline CDR1 and CDR2: MDHEN and SYDVKM. CDR3 amino acids: CASRWDSNTEAFF. In nucleotides, the CDR3 is TGTGCCAGCAGATGGGACTCGAACACTGAAGCTTTCTTT. The variable domain in full, with the rest retrieved from reference TRBV28 and TRBJ1-1, is DVKVTQSSRYLVKRTGEKVFLECVQDMDHENMFWYRQDPGLGLRLIYFSYDVKMKEKGDIPEGYSVSREKKERFSLILESASTNQTSMYLCASRWDSNTEAFFGQGTRLTVV.

The chain has TRBV29-1 and TRBJ2-5, with 11 bases that match TRBD1. CDR3 length equals 14 residues. V dropped 7 bases and J dropped 4; count of bases not matched to a gene: 8. Germline V gene lookup returns CDR1 SQVTM and CDR2 ANQGSEA. Here the CDR3 reads CSGKPGQGGETQYF. The CDR3 DNA reads as TGCAGCGGGAAACCGGGACAGGGGGGAGAGACCCAGTACTTC.

The genes are TRBV7-9 and TRBJ1-1; 7 bases match TRBD1. The CDR3 is made up of 15 amino acids. Germline V CDR1 and CDR2: SEHNR, FQNEAQ (reference sequence). V was pared by 5 bases and J by 3 bases, with 9 bases of the junction left unmatched. CDR3 protein: CASSPIRGLDTEAFF. For the CDR3, the DNA is TGTGCCAGCAGCCCGATAAGGGGGCTGGACACTGAAGCTTTCTTT.

The chain recombines TRBV4-1 with TRBJ1-3; 8 positions match TRBD1. Germline CDR1 reads MGHRA; CDR2 reads YSYEKL. Trimming took 5 bases from V and 4 from J; bases not matched to a gene: 7. The length of the CDR3 is 15 residues. CDR3: CASSNDRGSGNTIYF. In nucleotides, the CDR3 is TGCGCCAGCAGCAACGACAGGGGTTCGGGAAACACCATATATTTT.

The chain employs TRBV19 and TRBJ2-5, with D possibly called TRBD1 or TRBD2 (5 bases each). This CDR3 comprises 15 residues. Germline lookup yields CDR1 LNHDA and CDR2 SQIVND (reference sequence). V lost 6 bases to trimming and J lost 1 base, with 15 bases between them. Here the CDR3 DNA reads TGTGCCAGTAGCGGGACGGCGGACATCCAAGAGACCCAGTACTTC. Amino acid sequence: CASSGTADIQETQYF.

The rearrangement joins TRBV4-3 to TRBJ2-5, with 7 bases fitting TRBD2. J gave up 2 bases and V 2 bases, and 8 bases lay outside the gene matches. Germline V gene lookup returns CDR1 LGHNA and CDR2 YSLEER. The CDR3 loop spans 16 amino acids. The CDR3 is CASSQSAASGQETQYF. The DNA of the CDR3 is TGCGCCAGCAGCCAAAGCGCGGCTAGCGGTCAAGAGACCCAGTACTTC.

The chain recombines TRBV6-1 with TRBJ2-3; possibly TRBD1 or TRBD2 for D (5 bases each). V was pared by 4 bases and J by 0 bases, with 11 bases between. Germline CDR1 and CDR2: MNHNS and SASEGT. The CDR3 is made up of 15 amino acids. The CDR3 nucleotides are TGTGCCAGCAGTGTCGGGACGTCTAGCACAGATACGCAGTATTTT. Translated, it gives CASSVGTSSTDTQYF.

A remark on this clone: Other DNA sequences in this sample translate to the same CDR3. The CDR3 coding sequence is TGCAGCGTTGAAGGGGGGACAGGCCAGAGCACAGATACGCAGTATTTT. This gives the protein CSVEGGTGQSTDTQYF. V usage is TRBV29-1 and J usage is TRBJ2-3, with TRBD1 matching 8 bases. The CDR3 covers 16 residues. V gave up 1 base and J gave up 0 bases; unmatched junction bases: 6. Per the germline V gene, CDR1 is SQVTM and CDR2 is ANQGSEA.

As concerns this clone: Since a much larger clone is just one base distant, this may be a read error. This CDR3 is also generated by other DNA sequences in the sample. The V gene is TRBV6-1, the J gene TRBJ2-5; weak D call: TRBD2 (6 bases). The CDR3 has 16 amino acids. V lost 3 bases and J 2 bases, leaving 16 bases between the germline ends. Looked up from germline, CDR1 is MNHNS and CDR2 is SASEGT. The CDR3 protein is CASSEGGSGVQETQYF. Written as DNA, the CDR3 is TGTGCCAGCAGTGAGGGGGGTAGCGGTGTACAAGAGACCCAGTACTTC.

As to this clone: With a far larger clone one base away, a read error is the likely cause. The chain couples TRBV11-2 to TRBJ1-2; the D is unclear. The CDR3 contains 13 residues. Trimming removed 5 bases at V and 2 bases at J, with 9 bases between. Germline V gene data show CDR1 as SGHAT and CDR2 as FQNNGV. The CDR3 loop is CASSPTWNYGYTF. CDR3 DNA: TGTGCCAGCAGCCCGACATGGAACTATGGCTACACCTTC. Drawing the rest from reference TRBV11-2 and TRBJ1-2, the complete variable domain is EAGVAQSPRYKIIEKRQSVAFWCNPISGHATLYWYQQILGQGPKLLIQFQNNGVVDDSQLPKDRFSAERLKGVDSTLKIQPAKLEDSAVYLCASSPTWNYGYTFGSGTRLTVV.

J is TRBJ2-5 and V is TRBV5-1; D gene ambiguous. The V and J ends lost 0 bases and 5 bases respectively, with 5 bases between them. Germline V gene sequence: CDR1 SGHRS, CDR2 YFSETQ. The CDR3 totals 12 residues. The CDR3 sequence is CASSLDSETQYF. Written as DNA, the CDR3 is TGCGCCAGCAGCTTGGATAGCGAGACCCAGTACTTC.

This clone was counted ten times or more. A read error may produce the germline difference seen at one junction end. The same CDR3 can be traced to other DNA sequences in this sample. The gene calls are TRBV30 and TRBJ2-3, with 7 positions matching TRBD2. The CDR3 is 12 amino acids. The germline gives CDR1 GTSNPN, CDR2 SVGIG (reference sequence). The CDR3 region is CAWSIGLVGSSF. For the CDR3, the DNA is TGTGCCTGGAGTATAGGACTAGTAGGTTCTTCTTTT.

The chain uses TRBV27 and TRBJ2-7; 7 bases are shared with TRBD1. V was clipped by 5 bases and J by 5 bases; unmatched bases: 6. Germline CDR1 reads MNHEY; CDR2 reads SMNVEV (reference sequence). The CDR3 totals 13 residues. The CDR3 reads CASSKRQGHEQYF. The CDR3 DNA sequence: TGTGCCAGCAGTAAAAGACAGGGCCACGAGCAGTACTTC.

The chain recombines TRBV25-1 with TRBJ1-2; no clear D gene. CDR3 length: 14 residues. The germline gives CDR1 MGHDK, CDR2 SYGVNS. Trimming stripped 4 bases from V and 7 bases from J, with 16 bases between. CDR3 DNA sequence: TGTGCCAGCAGTGGACACCCTCGGGAGCTTGGCTACACCTTC. Its protein is CASSGHPRELGYTF.

This clone was counted a single time. The chain couples TRBV5-8 to TRBJ1-4; TRBD1 matches at 9 bases. CDR1 is SGHTS and CDR2 is YDEGEE in the germline V gene. With 10 bases clipped from V and 5 bases from J, the junction kept 9 bases outside the gene matches. This CDR3 comprises 14 residues. The CDR3 spells CAPRGDRDNEKLFF. The CDR3, as DNA: TGTGCCCCCAGGGGGGACAGGGACAATGAAAAACTGTTTTTT.

The chain employs TRBV4-2 and TRBJ2-2, with no clear D. V gave up 0 bases and J gave up 7 bases, with 6 bases separating them. The CDR3 is 13 residues long. CDR1 LGHNA and CDR2 YNFKEQ come from the germline V gene. The chain's CDR3 is CASSQEDRGELFF. Here the CDR3 DNA reads TGTGCCAGCAGCCAAGAGGACCGCGGGGAGCTGTTTTTT.